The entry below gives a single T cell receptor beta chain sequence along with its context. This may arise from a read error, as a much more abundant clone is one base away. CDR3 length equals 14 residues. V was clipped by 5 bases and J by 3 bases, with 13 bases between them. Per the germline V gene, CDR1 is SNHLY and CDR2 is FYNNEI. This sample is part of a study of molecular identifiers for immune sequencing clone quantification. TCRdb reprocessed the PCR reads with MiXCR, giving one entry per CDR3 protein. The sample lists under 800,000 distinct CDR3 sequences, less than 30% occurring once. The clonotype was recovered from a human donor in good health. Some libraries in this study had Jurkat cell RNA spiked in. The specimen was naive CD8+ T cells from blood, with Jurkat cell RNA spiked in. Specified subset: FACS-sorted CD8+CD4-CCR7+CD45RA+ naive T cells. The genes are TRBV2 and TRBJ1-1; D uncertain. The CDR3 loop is CASSTFLRDTEAFF. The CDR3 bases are TGTGCCAGCAGTACCTTTCTTAGGGACACTGAAGCTTTCTTT.